Listed here are 3 T cell receptor beta chains from one sample, sequenced in a study of blood T cell repertoires in COVID-19. Some clones are missing from TCRdb's copy, which holds only in-frame ones; the method was immunoSEQ multiplex PCR. The sample has approximately 330,000 clones; roughly 86% are singletons. The sample was peripheral blood. All receptors derive from a man younger than 40 with COVID-19, enrolled during active disease.

This clone was found a few times. The CDR3 is CASRPTGYNSPLHF. The DNA for the CDR3 is TGTGCCAGCAGGCCGACAGGCTATAATTCACCCCTCCACTTT. This chain joins TRBV2 and TRBJ1-6, with TRBD1 as a possible D gene (6 bases). The CDR3 length is 14 residues. The V and J ends lost 6 bases and 3 bases respectively, with 9 bases between them. Germline V gene lookup returns CDR1 SNHLY and CDR2 FYNNEI.

For this clone: Germline is not matched at one junction end, which may reflect a read error. The same CDR3 is also encoded by other DNA sequences in this sample. This chain connects TRBV7-8 to TRBJ2-6, with D perhaps matching TRBD1 (5 bases). This CDR3 has 16 amino acids. Germline V gene data show CDR1 as SGHVS and CDR2 as FQNEAQ. The CDR3 region is CASSPIMSSGANVLTF. The CDR3 nucleotides read TGTGCCAGCAGCCCTATAATGTCCTCTGGGGCCAATGTCCTGACTTTC.

This clone was recorded once. The CDR3 DNA reads TGTGCCAGCAGCTTAGTTTGGGAGGGTTCCTACAATGAGCAGTTCTTC. The encoded protein is CASSLVWEGSYNEQFF. The chain links TRBV7-8 to TRBJ2-1, with TRBD2 matching 7 bases. Germline trimming cut 1 base from V and 1 base from J; bases unmatched to any gene: 4. Germline CDR1 reads SGHVS; CDR2 reads FQNEAQ. The CDR3 contains 16 residues.